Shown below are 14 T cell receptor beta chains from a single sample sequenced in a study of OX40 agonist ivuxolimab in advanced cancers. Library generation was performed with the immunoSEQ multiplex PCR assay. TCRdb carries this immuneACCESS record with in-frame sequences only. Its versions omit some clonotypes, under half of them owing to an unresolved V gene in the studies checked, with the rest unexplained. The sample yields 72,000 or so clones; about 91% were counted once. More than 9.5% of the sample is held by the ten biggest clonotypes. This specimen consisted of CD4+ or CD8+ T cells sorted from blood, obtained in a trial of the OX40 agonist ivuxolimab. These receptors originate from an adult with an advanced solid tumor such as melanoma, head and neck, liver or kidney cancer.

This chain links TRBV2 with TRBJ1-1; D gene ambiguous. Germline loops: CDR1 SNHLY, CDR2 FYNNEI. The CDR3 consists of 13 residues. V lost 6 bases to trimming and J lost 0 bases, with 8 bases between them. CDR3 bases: TGTGCCAGCAGGGCAGATATGAACACTGAAGCTTTCTTT. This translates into CASRADMNTEAFF.

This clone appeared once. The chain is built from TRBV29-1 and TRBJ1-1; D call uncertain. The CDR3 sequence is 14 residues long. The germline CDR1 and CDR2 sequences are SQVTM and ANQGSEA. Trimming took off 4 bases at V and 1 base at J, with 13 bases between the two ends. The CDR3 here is CSVGMGRANTEAFF. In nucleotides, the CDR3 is TGCAGCGTTGGGATGGGAAGGGCGAACACTGAAGCTTTCTTT.

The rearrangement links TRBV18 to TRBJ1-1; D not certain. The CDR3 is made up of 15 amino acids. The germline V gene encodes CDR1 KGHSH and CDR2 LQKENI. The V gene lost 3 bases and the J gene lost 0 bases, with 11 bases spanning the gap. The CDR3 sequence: CASSPRTAMNTEAFF. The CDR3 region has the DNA TGTGCCAGCTCACCTAGGACGGCTATGAACACTGAAGCTTTCTTT.

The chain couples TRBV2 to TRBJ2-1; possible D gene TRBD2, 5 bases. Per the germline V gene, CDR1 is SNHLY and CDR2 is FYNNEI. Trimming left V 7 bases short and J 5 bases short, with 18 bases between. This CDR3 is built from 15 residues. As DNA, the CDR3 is TGTGCCAGCACCGAGGCCGGACTCAATAACAATGAGCAGTTCTTC. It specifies CASTEAGLNNNEQFF.

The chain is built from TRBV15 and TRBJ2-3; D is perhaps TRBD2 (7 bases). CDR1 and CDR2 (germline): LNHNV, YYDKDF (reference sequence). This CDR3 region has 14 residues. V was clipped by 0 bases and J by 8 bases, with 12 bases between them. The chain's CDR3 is CATSRDKGGATQYF. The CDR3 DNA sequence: TGTGCCACCAGCAGAGATAAGGGGGGGGCTACGCAGTATTTT.

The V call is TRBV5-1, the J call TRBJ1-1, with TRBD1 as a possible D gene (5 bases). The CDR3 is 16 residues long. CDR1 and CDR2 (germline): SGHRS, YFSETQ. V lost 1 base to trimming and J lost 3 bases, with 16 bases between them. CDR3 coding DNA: TGCGCCAGCAGCTTGACCCTCGGGGCAGGACACACTGAAGCTTTCTTT. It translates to CASSLTLGAGHTEAFF.

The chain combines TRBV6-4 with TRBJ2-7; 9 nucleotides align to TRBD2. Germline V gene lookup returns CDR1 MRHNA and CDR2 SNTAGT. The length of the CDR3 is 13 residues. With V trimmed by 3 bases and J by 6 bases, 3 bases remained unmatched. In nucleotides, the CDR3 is TGTGCCAGCAGTGAGGGTAGCGGGGGCGAGCAGTACTTC. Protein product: CASSEGSGGEQYF.

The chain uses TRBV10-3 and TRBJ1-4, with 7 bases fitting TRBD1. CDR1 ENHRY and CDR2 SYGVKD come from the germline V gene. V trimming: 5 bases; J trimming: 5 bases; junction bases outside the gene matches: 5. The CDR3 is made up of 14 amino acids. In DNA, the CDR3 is TGTGCCATCAGTCGGACAGGTCTGAATGAAAAACTGTTTTTT. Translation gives CAISRTGLNEKLFF.

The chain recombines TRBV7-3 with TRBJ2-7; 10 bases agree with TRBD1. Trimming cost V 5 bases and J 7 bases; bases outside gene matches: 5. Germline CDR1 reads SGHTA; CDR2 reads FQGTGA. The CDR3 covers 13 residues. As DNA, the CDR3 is TGTGCCAGCAGCCTGACAGGGGGCAGGGAGCAGTACTTC. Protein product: CASSLTGGREQYF. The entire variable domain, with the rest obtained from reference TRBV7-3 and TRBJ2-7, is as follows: GAGVSQTPSNKVTEKGKYVELRCDPISGHTALYWYRQSLGQGPEFLIYFQGTGAADDSGLPNDRFFAVRPEGSVSTLKIQRTERGDSAVYLCASSLTGGREQYFGPGTRLTVT.

CDR3 protein: CASSPTVHMNTGELFF. The CDR3 DNA follows: TGTGCCAGCAGCCCGACAGTCCATATGAACACCGGGGAGCTGTTTTTT. J is TRBJ2-2 and V is TRBV5-4; perhaps TRBD1 as D (5 bases). Germline CDR1 reads SGHNT; CDR2 reads YYREEE (reference sequence). This CDR3 has 16 residues. Trimming left V 4 bases short and J 1 base short, with 14 bases between.

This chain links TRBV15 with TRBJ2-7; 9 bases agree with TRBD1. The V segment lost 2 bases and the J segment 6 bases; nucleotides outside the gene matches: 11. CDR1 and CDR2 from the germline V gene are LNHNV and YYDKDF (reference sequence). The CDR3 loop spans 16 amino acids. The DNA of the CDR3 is TGTGCCACCAGCAGAACCGCGACAGGGGGAAGTGGCGAGCAGTACTTC. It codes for CATSRTATGGSGEQYF.

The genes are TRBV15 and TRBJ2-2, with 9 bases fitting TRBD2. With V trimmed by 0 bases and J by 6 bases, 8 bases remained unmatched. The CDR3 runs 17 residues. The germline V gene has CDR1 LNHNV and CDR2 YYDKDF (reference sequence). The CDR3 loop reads CATSRDRAGGHPGELFF. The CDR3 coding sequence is TGTGCCACCAGCAGAGATAGGGCGGGGGGGCACCCCGGGGAGCTGTTTTTT.

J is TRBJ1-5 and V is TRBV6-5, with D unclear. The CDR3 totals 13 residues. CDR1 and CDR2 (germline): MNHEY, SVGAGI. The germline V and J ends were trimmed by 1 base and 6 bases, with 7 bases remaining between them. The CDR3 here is CASSYYEGQPQHF. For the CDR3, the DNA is TGTGCCAGCAGTTACTATGAAGGTCAGCCCCAGCATTTT.

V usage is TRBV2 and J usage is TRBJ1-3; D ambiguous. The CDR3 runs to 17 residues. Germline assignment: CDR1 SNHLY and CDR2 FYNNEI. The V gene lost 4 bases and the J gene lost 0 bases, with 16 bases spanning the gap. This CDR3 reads CASSVLPVGLSGNTIYF. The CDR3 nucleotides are TGTGCCAGCAGTGTACTTCCCGTAGGGCTCTCTGGAAACACCATATATTTT.